The 5 T cell receptor beta chains reported below all come from one sample, sequenced in a study of human T cells and chemical hapten exposure. One entry per CDR3 protein results from TCRdb running MiXCR on the RACE reads. Counted here are about 290,000 distinct CDR3 sequences, 7.7% occurring once; the ten biggest clones make up about 1.2%. Documented time point: pre-sensitization, week 0. The treatment denotes: therapeutic diphenylcyclopropenone sensitization with weekly scalp DPC. Sequencing was performed on whole blood, taken in connection with sensitization to the hapten diphenylcyclopropenone (DPC). Receptors were obtained from a man aged 18-30 years with alopecia areata. Some clones in this sample may be carry-over from other donors' samples.

This clonotype was recorded many times. V gene TRBV7-9 combines with J gene TRBJ1-5; D possibly corresponds to TRBD1 (6 bases). Germline CDR1 is SEHNR and CDR2 is FQNEAQ (reference sequence). Trimming removed 4 bases from V and 7 bases from J, with 14 bases in between. The CDR3 runs to 14 residues. The DNA for the CDR3 is TGTGCCAGCAGCTCGCAGGGGTTCAGCCAGCCCCAGCATTTT. It specifies CASSSQGFSQPQHF.

This clonotype was found a few times. The chain combines TRBV27 with TRBJ2-1; D not resolved. The ends were cut back, 3 bases at V and 2 bases at J, with 8 bases in the middle. CDR1 is MNHEY, CDR2 SMNVEV, per germline (reference sequence). The CDR3 consists of 14 residues. The CDR3, as DNA: TGTGCCAGCAGTTTCTCCCGGGCCTACAATGAGCAGTTCTTC. The encoded protein is CASSFSRAYNEQFF.

This clonotype was found many times. V usage is TRBV6-5 and J usage is TRBJ2-3; D call uncertain. The CDR3 sequence is 12 residues long. V lost 3 bases, J lost 4 bases, and 5 bases lay in between. CDR1 and CDR2 (germline): MNHEY, SVGAGI. CDR3 loop: CASSYRADTQYF. CDR3 nucleotide sequence: TGTGCCAGCAGTTATAGGGCAGATACGCAGTATTTT.

This clonotype came up a few times. The chain is built from TRBV27 and TRBJ1-2; tentatively, D is TRBD1 (6 bases). Germline V gene lookup returns CDR1 MNHEY and CDR2 SMNVEV (reference sequence). CDR3 length equals 14 residues. The V end lost 5 bases, the J end lost 4 bases, and 14 bases lay between the germline ends. This chain's CDR3 is CASSRHRVLYGYTF. CDR3 sequence (DNA): TGTGCCAGCAGTCGTCACAGGGTACTCTATGGCTACACCTTC.

The chain joins TRBV5-1 to TRBJ2-7; D ambiguous. The CDR3 extends over 12 amino acids. The germline V gene encodes CDR1 SGHRS and CDR2 YFSETQ. With 2 bases removed from V and 4 bases from J, the gap between germline ends came to 7 bases. CDR3 loop: CASSFKVYEQYV. The CDR3 nucleotides are TGCGCCAGCAGCTTTAAGGTTTACGAGCAGTACGTC.